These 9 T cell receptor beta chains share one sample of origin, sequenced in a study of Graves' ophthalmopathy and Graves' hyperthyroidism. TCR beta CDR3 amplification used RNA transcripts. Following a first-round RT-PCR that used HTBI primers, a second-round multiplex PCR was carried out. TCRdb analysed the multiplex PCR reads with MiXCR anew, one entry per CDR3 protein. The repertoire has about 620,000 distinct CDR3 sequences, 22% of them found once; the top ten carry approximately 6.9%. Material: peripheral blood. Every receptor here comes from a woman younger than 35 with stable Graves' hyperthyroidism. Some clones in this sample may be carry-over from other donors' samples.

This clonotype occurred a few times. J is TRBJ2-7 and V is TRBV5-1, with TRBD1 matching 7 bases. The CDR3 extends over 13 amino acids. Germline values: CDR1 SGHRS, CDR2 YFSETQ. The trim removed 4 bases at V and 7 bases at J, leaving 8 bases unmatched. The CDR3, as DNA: TGCGCCAGCAGCAACGGACAGGCGTGGGAGCAGTACTTC. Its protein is CASSNGQAWEQYF.

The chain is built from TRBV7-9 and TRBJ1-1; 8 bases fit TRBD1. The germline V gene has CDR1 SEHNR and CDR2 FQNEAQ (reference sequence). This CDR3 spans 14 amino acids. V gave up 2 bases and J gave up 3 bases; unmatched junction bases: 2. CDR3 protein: CASSLPQGDTEAFF. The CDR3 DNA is TGTGCCAGCAGCTTACCACAGGGGGACACTGAAGCTTTCTTT.

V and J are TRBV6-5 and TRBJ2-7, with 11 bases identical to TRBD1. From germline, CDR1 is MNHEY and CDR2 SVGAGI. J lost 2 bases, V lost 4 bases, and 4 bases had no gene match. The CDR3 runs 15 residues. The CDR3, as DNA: TGTGCCAGCAGTTTCGGACAGGGGGCAACCTACGAGCAGTACTTC. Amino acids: CASSFGQGATYEQYF.

The CDR3 coding sequence is TGTGCCAGCAGTGACGGAGGAAGCTCCTACGAGCAGTACTTC. The encoded protein is CASSDGGSSYEQYF. This chain uses TRBV25-1 with TRBJ2-7; weak D call: TRBD2 (5 bases). Trimming left V 3 bases short and J 0 bases short, with 9 bases between. The CDR3 runs 14 residues. CDR1 and CDR2 from the germline V gene are MGHDK and SYGVNS.

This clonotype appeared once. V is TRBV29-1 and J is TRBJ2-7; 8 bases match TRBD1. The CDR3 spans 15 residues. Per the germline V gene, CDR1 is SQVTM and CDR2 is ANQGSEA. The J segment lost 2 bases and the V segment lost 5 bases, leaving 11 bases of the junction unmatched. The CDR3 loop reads CSVQTWTGTTYEQYF. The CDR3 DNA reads TGCAGCGTTCAGACCTGGACAGGGACCACCTACGAGCAGTACTTC.

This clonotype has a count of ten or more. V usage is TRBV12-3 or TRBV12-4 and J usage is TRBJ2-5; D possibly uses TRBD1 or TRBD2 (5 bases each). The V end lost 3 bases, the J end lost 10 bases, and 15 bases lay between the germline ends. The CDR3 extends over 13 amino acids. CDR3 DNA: TGTGCCAGCAGTTTCGACCCAGGGAGAGACCAGTACTTC. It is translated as CASSFDPGRDQYF.

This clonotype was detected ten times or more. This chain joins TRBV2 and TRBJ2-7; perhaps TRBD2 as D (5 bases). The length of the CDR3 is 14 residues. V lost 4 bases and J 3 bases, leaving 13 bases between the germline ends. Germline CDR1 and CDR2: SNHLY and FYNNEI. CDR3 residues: CASSVAGSDYEQYF. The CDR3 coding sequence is TGTGCCAGCAGTGTGGCGGGCTCGGACTACGAGCAGTACTTC. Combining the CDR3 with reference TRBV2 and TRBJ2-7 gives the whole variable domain EPEVTQTPSHQVTQMGQEVILRCVPISNHLYFYWYRQILGQKVEFLVSFYNNEISEKSEIFDDQFSVERPDGSNFTLKIRSTKLEDSAMYFCASSVAGSDYEQYFGPGTRLTVT.

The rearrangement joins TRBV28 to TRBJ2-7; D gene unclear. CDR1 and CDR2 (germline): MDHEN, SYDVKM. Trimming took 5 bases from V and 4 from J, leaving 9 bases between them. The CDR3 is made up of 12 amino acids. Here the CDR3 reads CASSTKPYEQYF. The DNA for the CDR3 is TGTGCCAGCAGTACGAAACCGTACGAGCAGTACTTC.

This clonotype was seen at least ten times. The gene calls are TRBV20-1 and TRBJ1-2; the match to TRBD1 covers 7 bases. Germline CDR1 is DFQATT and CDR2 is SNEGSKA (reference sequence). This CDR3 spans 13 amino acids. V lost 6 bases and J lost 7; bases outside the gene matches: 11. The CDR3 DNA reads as TGCAGTGCGACAGGGACAATTCAGCCTGGCTACACCTTC. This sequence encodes CSATGTIQPGYTF.